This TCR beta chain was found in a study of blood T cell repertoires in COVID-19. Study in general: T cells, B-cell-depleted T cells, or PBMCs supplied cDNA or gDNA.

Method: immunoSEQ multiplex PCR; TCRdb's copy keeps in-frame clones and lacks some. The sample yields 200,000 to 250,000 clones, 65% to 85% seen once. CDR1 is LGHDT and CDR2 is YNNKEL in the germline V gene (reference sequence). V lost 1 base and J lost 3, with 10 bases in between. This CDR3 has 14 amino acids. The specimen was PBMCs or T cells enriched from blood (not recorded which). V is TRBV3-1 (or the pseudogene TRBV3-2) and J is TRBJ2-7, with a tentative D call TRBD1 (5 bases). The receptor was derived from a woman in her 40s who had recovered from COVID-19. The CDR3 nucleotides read TGTGCCAGCAGCCAAGGGGGCTACGGCTACGAGCAGTACTTC. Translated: CASSQGGYGYEQYF.